This record looks at one T cell receptor (beta chain) sequence and its context. Its cognate antigen is unknown. Researchers ran the PCR with 60 Vbeta and 13 Jbeta primers. The method was immunoSEQ multiplex PCR; TCRdb's version includes in-frame clones alone and lacks a portion of them. This table has 130,000 or so clones, over 65% appearing once. The sample is drawn from a study of cytomegalovirus exposure and HLA in healthy donors. Whole-study findings and limits: About 87% or about 30% of the time was how often most TCR beta V segments were productive, according to an earlier analysis. Reportedly, fewer N-insertions than the 666-donor mean appeared in an Asian-associated ancestry cluster in a later analysis.

Germline CDR1 SGHRS, CDR2 YFSETQ. The V and J ends lost 0 bases and 1 base respectively, with 8 bases between them. This CDR3 region has 15 residues. The clonotype originates from a man aged 30 to 45 in good health and CMV-seronegative. The specimen sequenced was PBMCs. This chain links TRBV5-1 with TRBJ1-3; D might be TRBD1 (5 bases). The CDR3 DNA reads as TGCGCCAGCAGCTTGGGGGGGAGGTCTGGAAACACCATATATTTT. It specifies CASSLGGRSGNTIYF.